Following are 4 T cell receptor beta chains from one sample sequenced in a study of blood T cell repertoires in COVID-19. Here immunoSEQ multiplex PCR was the method, and the copy in TCRdb shows in-frame clones only, minus some. The table includes 100,000 to 140,000 clones, around nine tenths detected once. The sample comprised peripheral blood. Source of these receptors: a woman in her 30s with acute or convalescent COVID-19.

The chain uses TRBV28 and TRBJ2-1; perhaps TRBD2 as D (6 bases). V lost 7 bases and J lost 7, with 20 bases in between. CDR3 length equals 15 residues. Germline V CDR1 and CDR2: MDHEN, SYDVKM. The CDR3 reads CASNSGSTVVNEQFF. DNA of the CDR3: TGTGCCAGCAATTCCGGGAGCACTGTAGTGAATGAGCAGTTCTTC.

The chain is built from TRBV6-2 or TRBV6-3 and TRBJ1-1; no clear D. This CDR3 is 12 amino acids long. V gave up 2 bases and J gave up 5 bases, with 6 bases separating them. The germline V gene encodes CDR1 MNHEY and CDR2 SVGEGT. The CDR3 DNA reads TGTGCCAGCAGTTACCCGGTTACTGAAGCTTTCTTT. Its protein is CASSYPVTEAFF.

CDR3 sequence: CASSVGQVDNEQFF. CDR3 bases: TGTGCCAGCAGCGTAGGACAGGTTGACAATGAGCAGTTCTTC. The chain employs TRBV9 and TRBJ2-1, with D possibly TRBD1 on 6 matching bases. The CDR3 loop spans 14 amino acids. V was cut by 0 bases and J by 5 bases, with 9 bases left in between. Germline CDR1 is SGDLS and CDR2 is YYNGEE. Filled out from reference TRBV9 and TRBJ2-1, the complete variable domain reads DSGVTQTPKHLITATGQRVTLRCSPRSGDLSVYWYQQSLDQGLQFLIQYYNGEERAKGNILERFSAQQFPDLHSELNLSSLELGDSALYFCASSVGQVDNEQFFGPGTRLTVL.

This rearrangement joins TRBV6-5 to TRBJ2-7; 9 nucleotides line up with TRBD1. The CDR3 contains 15 residues. Per germline, CDR1 MNHEY and CDR2 SVGAGI. Losses at the gene ends were 6 bases for V and 2 bases for J; bases not matched to a gene: 8. CDR3 coding DNA: TGTGCCAGCAGCCGCGGGACAGGGTTTCCCTACGAGCAGTACTTC. Translating it yields CASSRGTGFPYEQYF.